This T cell receptor (beta chain) was sequenced in a study of T cell repertoires in cytomegalovirus infection. Whole-study context: A matching HLA type, together with CMV infection, was signaled by public TCR beta signatures.

On this clonotype: Its specificity is unknown.

Germline assignment: CDR1 DFQATT and CDR2 SNEGSKA (reference sequence). With 0 bases removed from V and 7 bases from J, the gap between germline ends came to 15 bases. The CDR3 has 15 amino acids. TCRdb independently ran MiXCR on the reads; one entry per CDR3 protein. The sample contains fewer than 700,000 distinct CDR3 sequences, more than 20% of which appear only once. Study-level findings and limits: CMV carriers with the relevant HLA were identified by cumulative public TCR beta family frequency. The ex vivo response was dominated by HLA-C-restricted CMV-specific TCR beta clonotypes.

This chain connects TRBV20-1 to TRBJ2-2, with D perhaps TRBD1 (5 bases). What was sequenced was CD8+ T cells from PBMCs. This clonotype was obtained from a human donor in good health (CMV status not recorded). Some clones in this sample may be carry-over from other donors' samples. CDR3: CSARDLGQGGGELFF. The CDR3 DNA is TGCAGTGCTAGAGATCTGGGGCAGGGTGGCGGGGAGCTGTTTTTT.